Listed below are T cell receptor beta chains from one sample, sequenced in a study of cytomegalovirus exposure and HLA in healthy donors. Repertoires were generated with immunoSEQ multiplex PCR, while TCRdb's copy carries only in-frame clones and drops some. The sample carries hundreds of thousands of clones, approximately 87% recorded once. Sequencing used PBMCs. The receptors here all came from a man aged 18 to 35 in good health and CMV-seronegative. Each CDR3 is given with its conserved first and last residue. The D gene is left open where the match is weak. A row's size may be missing; if present it is once, few, many or a size class.

d_gene: .; abundance: .; v_gene: TRBV27; j_gene: TRBJ2-2; CDR3aa: CASNTNRDSLTGELFF; CDR3nt: TGTGCCAGCAATACGAACCGGGACTCCCTGACCGGGGAGCTGTTTTTT
d_gene: .; abundance: once; v_gene: TRBV30; j_gene: TRBJ2-6; CDR3aa: CAWKLSGANVLTF; CDR3nt: TGTGCCTGGAAGCTCTCTGGGGCCAACGTCCTGACTTTC
d_gene: TRBD1; abundance: .; v_gene: TRBV15; j_gene: TRBJ1-1; CDR3aa: CATSTRTGWNTEAFF; CDR3nt: TGTGCCACCAGCACTCGGACAGGGTGGAACACTGAAGCTTTCTTT
d_gene: TRBD1; abundance: .; v_gene: TRBV5-6; j_gene: TRBJ1-3; CDR3aa: CASSPGGRGNTIYF; CDR3nt: TGTGCCAGCAGCCCAGGGGGGCGAGGAAACACCATATATTTT
d_gene: .; abundance: .; v_gene: TRBV6-5; j_gene: TRBJ1-2; CDR3aa: CASSYSIVRGGYGYTF; CDR3nt: TGTGCCAGCAGTTACTCGATTGTCCGCGGGGGGTATGGCTACACCTTC
d_gene: .; abundance: .; v_gene: TRBV4-1; j_gene: TRBJ1-2; CDR3aa: CASSPPLTGTRGYTF; CDR3nt: TGCGCCAGCAGCCCGCCCCTTACAGGGACACGCGGCTACACCTTC
d_gene: TRBD1; abundance: .; v_gene: TRBV27; j_gene: TRBJ1-4; CDR3aa: CASTKGDRGFEKLFF; CDR3nt: TGTGCCAGCACCAAGGGGGACAGGGGATTTGAAAAACTGTTTTTT
d_gene: TRBD1; abundance: .; v_gene: TRBV6-5; j_gene: TRBJ2-5; CDR3aa: CASSYSSGTGGETQYF; CDR3nt: TGTGCCAGCAGTTATTCATCCGGGACAGGGGGAGAGACCCAGTACTTC
d_gene: .; abundance: .; v_gene: TRBV7-2; j_gene: TRBJ1-6; CDR3aa: CASSLFAGQVYNSPLHF; CDR3nt: TGTGCCAGCAGCTTATTTGCTGGGCAGGTCTATAATTCACCCCTCCACTTT
d_gene: TRBD1; abundance: .; v_gene: TRBV5-1; j_gene: TRBJ2-5; CDR3aa: CASSLWTGGETQYF; CDR3nt: TGCGCCAGCAGCCTATGGACAGGGGGAGAGACCCAGTACTTC
d_gene: .; abundance: .; v_gene: TRBV28; j_gene: TRBJ2-5; CDR3aa: CASRTSRTQYF; CDR3nt: TGTGCCAGCAGGACTTCGCGGACCCAGTACTTC
d_gene: .; abundance: .; v_gene: TRBV4-1; j_gene: TRBJ2-4; CDR3aa: CASSHSIAAKNIQYF; CDR3nt: TGCGCCAGCAGCCACTCCATTGCGGCCAAAAACATTCAGTACTTC
d_gene: TRBD2; abundance: .; v_gene: TRBV7-3; j_gene: TRBJ2-1; CDR3aa: CASSPLAGGHNEQFF; CDR3nt: TGTGCCAGCAGCCCCCTAGCGGGAGGTCACAATGAGCAGTTCTTC
d_gene: .; abundance: .; v_gene: TRBV7-3; j_gene: TRBJ2-7; CDR3aa: CASSSTGAGEQYF; CDR3nt: TGTGCCAGCAGCTCGACTGGCGCGGGGGAGCAGTACTTC
d_gene: TRBD1; abundance: .; v_gene: TRBV7-2; j_gene: TRBJ2-5; CDR3aa: CASSLGQGVPRRETQYF; CDR3nt: TGTGCCAGCAGCTTAGGACAGGGGGTTCCCCGTAGGGAGACCCAGTACTTC
d_gene: .; abundance: .; v_gene: TRBV30; j_gene: TRBJ2-4; CDR3aa: CAWLARGKNIQYF; CDR3nt: TGTGCCTGGTTGGCAAGGGGCAAAAACATTCAGTACTTC
d_gene: .; abundance: .; v_gene: TRBV5-8; j_gene: TRBJ1-3; CDR3aa: CASSFYSSGNTIYF; CDR3nt: TGTGCCAGCAGCTTTTACAGCTCTGGAAACACCATATATTTT
d_gene: TRBD1; abundance: few; v_gene: TRBV10-1; j_gene: TRBJ2-1; CDR3aa: CASTATGYNEQFF; CDR3nt: TGCGCCAGCACCGCGACAGGGTACAATGAGCAGTTCTTC
d_gene: .; abundance: .; v_gene: TRBV27; j_gene: TRBJ2-1; CDR3aa: CATAGLSHNEQFF; CDR3nt: TGTGCCACCGCGGGACTTTCCCACAATGAGCAGTTCTTC
d_gene: TRBD1; abundance: .; v_gene: TRBV9; j_gene: TRBJ2-1; CDR3aa: CASSSRQGSAGEQFF; CDR3nt: TGTGCCAGCAGCAGCCGACAGGGGTCGGCCGGTGAGCAGTTCTTC
d_gene: TRBD2; abundance: .; v_gene: TRBV19; j_gene: TRBJ2-3; CDR3aa: CASRHPGGATDTQYF; CDR3nt: TGTGCCAGTCGACATCCGGGGGGGGCAACAGATACGCAGTATTTT
d_gene: .; abundance: .; v_gene: TRBV7-9; j_gene: TRBJ2-6; CDR3aa: CASSLPIGQGPGANVLTF; CDR3nt: TGTGCCAGCAGCTTACCAATAGGGCAGGGTCCAGGGGCCAACGTCCTGACTTTC
d_gene: .; abundance: few; v_gene: TRBV21-1; j_gene: TRBJ2-7; CDR3aa: CASGLWAEQYF; CDR3nt: TGTGCCAGCGGCCTCTGGGCCGAGCAGTACTTC
d_gene: TRBD2; abundance: .; v_gene: TRBV27; j_gene: TRBJ2-7; CDR3aa: CASSLGGVSYEQYF; CDR3nt: TGTGCCAGCAGTTTAGGGGGGGTGTCTTACGAGCAGTACTTC
d_gene: .; abundance: .; v_gene: TRBV10-3; j_gene: TRBJ2-2; CDR3aa: CAISETGSGELFF; CDR3nt: TGTGCCATCAGTGAGACAGGGTCCGGGGAGCTGTTTTTT
d_gene: TRBD1; abundance: .; v_gene: TRBV28; j_gene: TRBJ2-7; CDR3aa: CASQSFGQVSYEQYF; CDR3nt: TGTGCCTCCCAATCGTTCGGACAGGTTTCCTACGAGCAGTACTTC
d_gene: .; abundance: once; v_gene: TRBV30; j_gene: TRBJ2-5; CDR3aa: CAWSTGLLETQYF; CDR3nt: TGTGCCTGGAGTACAGGTTTATTAGAGACCCAGTACTTC
d_gene: TRBD1; abundance: .; v_gene: TRBV25-1; j_gene: TRBJ2-2; CDR3aa: CASSEYVRQGAAGELFF; CDR3nt: TGTGCCAGCAGTGAATATGTGAGACAGGGGGCGGCCGGGGAGCTGTTTTTT
d_gene: TRBD1; abundance: .; v_gene: TRBV5-4; j_gene: TRBJ1-1; CDR3aa: CASSVGQGQYTEAFF; CDR3nt: TGTGCCAGCAGCGTGGGACAGGGCCAATACACTGAAGCTTTCTTT
d_gene: TRBD2; abundance: .; v_gene: TRBV9; j_gene: TRBJ2-3; CDR3aa: CASSVATMTGGPRSSVLAQYF; CDR3nt: TGTGCCAGCAGCGTAGCTACGATGACGGGAGGGCCTCGGAGTTCAGTATTGGCGCAGTATTTT
d_gene: TRBD2; abundance: .; v_gene: TRBV5-1; j_gene: TRBJ2-1; CDR3aa: CASSSPPLSGGALNEQFF; CDR3nt: TGCGCCAGCAGCTCTCCTCCTCTTAGCGGGGGGGCCCTAAATGAGCAGTTCTTC
d_gene: TRBD1; abundance: .; v_gene: TRBV6-5; j_gene: TRBJ1-2; CDR3aa: CASSSQGNYGYTF; CDR3nt: TGTGCCAGCAGTTCACAGGGGAACTATGGCTACACCTTC
d_gene: .; abundance: .; v_gene: TRBV5-4; j_gene: TRBJ1-3; CDR3aa: CAGQAEPGNTIYF; CDR3nt: TGTGCCGGCCAGGCAGAACCGGGAAACACCATATATTTT
d_gene: .; abundance: .; v_gene: TRBV7-8; j_gene: TRBJ2-5; CDR3aa: CASSLWWGGREQETQYF; CDR3nt: TGTGCCAGCAGCTTATGGTGGGGAGGCAGGGAACAAGAGACCCAGTACTTC
d_gene: TRBD2; abundance: .; v_gene: TRBV30; j_gene: TRBJ2-1; CDR3aa: CAWSRTSVFGNEQFF; CDR3nt: TGTGCCTGGAGTAGAACTAGCGTATTTGGTAATGAGCAGTTCTTC
d_gene: TRBD1; abundance: .; v_gene: TRBV6-6; j_gene: TRBJ2-7; CDR3aa: CASSKPGGDEQYF; CDR3nt: TGTGCCAGCAGTAAGCCAGGGGGCGACGAGCAGTACTTC
d_gene: TRBD2; abundance: few; v_gene: TRBV12-5; j_gene: TRBJ2-2; CDR3aa: CASGHSGSNTGELFF; CDR3nt: TGTGCTAGTGGCCATAGCGGGAGCAACACCGGGGAGCTGTTTTTT
d_gene: .; abundance: .; v_gene: TRBV5-1; j_gene: TRBJ1-1; CDR3aa: CASSLDQDTEAFF; CDR3nt: TGCGCCAGCAGCTTGGATCAGGACACTGAAGCTTTCTTT
d_gene: TRBD1; abundance: .; v_gene: TRBV5-6; j_gene: TRBJ1-2; CDR3aa: CASSLETGGSYYGYTF; CDR3nt: TGTGCCAGCAGCTTGGAGACAGGGGGGTCATACTATGGCTACACCTTC
d_gene: .; abundance: .; v_gene: TRBV5-6; j_gene: TRBJ2-7; CDR3aa: CASSYLSWAGVYEQYF; CDR3nt: TGTGCCAGCAGCTACCTGAGTTGGGCAGGCGTTTACGAGCAGTACTTC
d_gene: .; abundance: .; v_gene: TRBV28; j_gene: TRBJ2-2; CDR3aa: CASSPGTPNTGELFF; CDR3nt: TGTGCCAGCAGCCCCGGGACACCGAACACCGGGGAGCTGTTTTTT
d_gene: .; abundance: .; v_gene: TRBV29-1; j_gene: TRBJ2-7; CDR3aa: CSVARKRDEQYF; CDR3nt: TGCAGCGTTGCCCGAAAGCGGGACGAGCAGTACTTC
d_gene: .; abundance: .; v_gene: TRBV27; j_gene: TRBJ1-1; CDR3aa: CASSFQGAGTEAFF; CDR3nt: TGTGCCAGCAGTTTCCAGGGCGCAGGCACTGAAGCTTTCTTT
d_gene: .; abundance: once; v_gene: TRBV15; j_gene: TRBJ2-2; CDR3aa: CATSRGGRYTGELFF; CDR3nt: TGTGCCACCAGCAGAGGCGGCAGATACACCGGGGAGCTGTTTTTT